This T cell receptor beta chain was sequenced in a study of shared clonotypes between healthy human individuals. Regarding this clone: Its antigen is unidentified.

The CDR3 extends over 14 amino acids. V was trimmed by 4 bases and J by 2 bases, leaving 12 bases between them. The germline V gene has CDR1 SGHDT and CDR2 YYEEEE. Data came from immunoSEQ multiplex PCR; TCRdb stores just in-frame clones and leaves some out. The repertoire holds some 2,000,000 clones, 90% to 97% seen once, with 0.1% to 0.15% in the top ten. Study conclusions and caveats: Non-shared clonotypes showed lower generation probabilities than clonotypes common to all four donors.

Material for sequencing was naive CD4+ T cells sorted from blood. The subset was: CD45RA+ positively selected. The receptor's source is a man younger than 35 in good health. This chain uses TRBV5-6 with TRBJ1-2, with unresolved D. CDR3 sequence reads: CASSPDGKNYGYTF. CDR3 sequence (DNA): TGTGCCAGCAGCCCGGATGGGAAAAACTATGGCTACACCTTC.